This T cell receptor (beta chain) comes out of a study of blood T cell repertoires in COVID-19. Libraries were prepared by immunoSEQ multiplex PCR; TCRdb keeps only in-frame clonotypes and omits some of them. The table includes hundreds of thousands of clones, around 89% detected once. The V and J ends lost 4 bases and 2 bases, in that order; junction bases with no gene match: 8. The CDR3 consists of 15 residues. CDR1 LGHDT and CDR2 YNNKEL come from the germline V gene (reference sequence). The chain joins TRBV3-1 (or the pseudogene TRBV3-2) to TRBJ2-7; 7 bases map to TRBD1. This sequence was found in a man in his forties or fifties who had recovered from COVID-19. Specimen: PBMCs or T cells enriched from blood (not recorded which). The CDR3 loop reads CASSPPGTATYEQYF. CDR3 coding DNA: TGTGCCAGCAGCCCCCCAGGGACAGCAACCTACGAGCAGTACTTC.